This TCR beta chain was recorded in a study of T cells in Graves' hyperthyroidism and ophthalmopathy. Study-wide points: Through a model of 13 V-J features, ophthalmopathy was separated from stable hyperthyroidism. Ophthalmopathy prediction by the model preceded onset by a median about 6.3 months.

Amplified TCR beta CDR3 regions came from RNA transcripts. The HTBI primer set served for first-round RT-PCR of the TCR CDR3. Via MiXCR, TCRdb re-called the multiplex PCR reads, giving one row per CDR3 protein. The table has hundreds of thousands of distinct CDR3 sequences, 45% seen once; the top ten hold less than 9.5%. Ten or more counts support this clonotype. Its antigen is unidentified. The CDR3 covers 15 residues. The germline V gene encodes CDR1 SGDLS and CDR2 YYNGEE. V lost 0 bases, J lost 3 bases, and 12 bases lay in between. The chain recombines TRBV9 with TRBJ1-1; D uncertain. This TCR derives from an adult man with Graves' disease, either hyperthyroidism or ophthalmopathy (not recorded which). The sample comprised peripheral blood or thyroid tissue (not recorded which). As DNA, the CDR3 is TGTGCCAGCAGCGTAGAGTCGATAGTGGACACTGAAGCTTTCTTT. Protein sequence: CASSVESIVDTEAFF.